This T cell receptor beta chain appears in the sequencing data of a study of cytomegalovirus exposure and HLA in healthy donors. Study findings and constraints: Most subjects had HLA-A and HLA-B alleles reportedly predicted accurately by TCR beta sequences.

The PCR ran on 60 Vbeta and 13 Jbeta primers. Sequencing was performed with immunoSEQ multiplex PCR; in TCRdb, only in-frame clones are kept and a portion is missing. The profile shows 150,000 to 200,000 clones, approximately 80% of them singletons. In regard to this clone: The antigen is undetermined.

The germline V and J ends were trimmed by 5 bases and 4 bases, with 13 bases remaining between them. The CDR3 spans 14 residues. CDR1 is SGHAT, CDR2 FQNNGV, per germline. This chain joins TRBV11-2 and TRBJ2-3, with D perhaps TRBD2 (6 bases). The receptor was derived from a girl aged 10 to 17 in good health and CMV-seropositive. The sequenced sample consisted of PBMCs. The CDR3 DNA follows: TGTGCCAGCAGCACCAGACTAGTGCCAGATACGCAGTATTTT. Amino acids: CASSTRLVPDTQYF.